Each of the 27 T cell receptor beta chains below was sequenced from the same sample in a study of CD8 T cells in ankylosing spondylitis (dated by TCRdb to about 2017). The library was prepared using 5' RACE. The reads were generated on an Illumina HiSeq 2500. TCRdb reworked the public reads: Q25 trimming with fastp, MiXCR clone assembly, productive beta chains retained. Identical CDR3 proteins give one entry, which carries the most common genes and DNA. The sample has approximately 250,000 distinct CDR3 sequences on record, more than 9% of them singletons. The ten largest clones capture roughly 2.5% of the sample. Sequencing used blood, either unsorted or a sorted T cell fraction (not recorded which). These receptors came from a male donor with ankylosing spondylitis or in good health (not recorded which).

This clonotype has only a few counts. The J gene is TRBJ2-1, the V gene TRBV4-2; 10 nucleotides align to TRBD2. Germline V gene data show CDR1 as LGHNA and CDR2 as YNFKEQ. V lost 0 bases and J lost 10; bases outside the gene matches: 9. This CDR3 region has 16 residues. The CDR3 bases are TGTGCCAGCAGCCAAGATGGGGCTAGCGGGAGTAAAGAGCAGTTCTTC. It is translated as CASSQDGASGSKEQFF.

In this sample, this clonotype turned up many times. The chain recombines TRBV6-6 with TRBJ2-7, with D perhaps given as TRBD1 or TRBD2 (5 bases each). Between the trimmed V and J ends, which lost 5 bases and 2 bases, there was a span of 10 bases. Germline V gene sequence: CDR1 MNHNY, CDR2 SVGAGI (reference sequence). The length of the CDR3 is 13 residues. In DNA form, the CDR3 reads TGTGCCAGCAGTAGGGACGGTGCCTACGAGCAGTACTTC. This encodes CASSRDGAYEQYF.

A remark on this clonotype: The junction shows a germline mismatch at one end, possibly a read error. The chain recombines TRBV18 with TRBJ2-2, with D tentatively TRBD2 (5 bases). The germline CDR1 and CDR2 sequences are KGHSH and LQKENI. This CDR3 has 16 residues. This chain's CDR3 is CASLPPPPGDTGELFF. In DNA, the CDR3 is TGTGCCAGCTTACCACCACCCCCCGGGGATACCGGGGAGCTGTTTTTT.

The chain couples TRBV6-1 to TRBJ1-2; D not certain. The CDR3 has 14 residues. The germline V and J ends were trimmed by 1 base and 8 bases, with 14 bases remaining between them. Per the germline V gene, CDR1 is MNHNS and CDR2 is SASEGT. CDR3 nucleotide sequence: TGTGCCAGCAGTGAAGGTAGGCGGACCTCCGGCTACACCTTC. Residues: CASSEGRRTSGYTF.

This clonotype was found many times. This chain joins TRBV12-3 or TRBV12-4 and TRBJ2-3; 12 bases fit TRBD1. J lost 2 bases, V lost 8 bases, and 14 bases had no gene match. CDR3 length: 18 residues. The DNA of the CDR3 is TGTGCCAGCTCCCAGGGGGACAGGGGGCCGGTAACCACAGATACGCAGTATTTT. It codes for CASSQGDRGPVTTDTQYF.

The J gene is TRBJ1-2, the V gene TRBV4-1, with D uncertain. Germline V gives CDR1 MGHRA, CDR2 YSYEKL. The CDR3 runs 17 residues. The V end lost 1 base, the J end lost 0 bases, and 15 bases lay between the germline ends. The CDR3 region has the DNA TGCGCCAGCAGCCAAGGGGATTACGGACTATCTAACTATGGCTACACCTTC. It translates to CASSQGDYGLSNYGYTF.

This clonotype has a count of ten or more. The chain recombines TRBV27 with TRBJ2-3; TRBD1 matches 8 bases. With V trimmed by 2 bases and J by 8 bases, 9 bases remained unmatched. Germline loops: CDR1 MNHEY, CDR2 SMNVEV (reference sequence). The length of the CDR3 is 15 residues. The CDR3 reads CASSLTQGAVGTQYF. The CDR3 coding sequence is TGTGCCAGCAGTTTAACCCAGGGGGCCGTCGGTACGCAGTATTTT.

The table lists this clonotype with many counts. The chain's CDR3 is CSARSPSNEQYF. As DNA, the CDR3 is TGCAGTGCTAGGTCTCCTAGTAACGAGCAGTACTTC. The chain carries TRBV20-1 and TRBJ2-7, with D hard to call. Germline V CDR1 and CDR2: DFQATT, SNEGSKA (reference sequence). The V and J ends lost 3 bases and 5 bases respectively, with 11 bases between them. This CDR3 region has 12 residues.

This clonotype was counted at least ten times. CDR3 coding DNA: TGTGCCAGCAGTAGCGGATTTATCTACGAGCAGTACTTC. Amino acids: CASSSGFIYEQYF. This rearrangement joins TRBV12-3 or TRBV12-4 to TRBJ2-7; maybe TRBD2 (5 bases). This CDR3 is 13 amino acids long. The V end lost 5 bases, the J end lost 3 bases, and 11 bases lay between the germline ends.

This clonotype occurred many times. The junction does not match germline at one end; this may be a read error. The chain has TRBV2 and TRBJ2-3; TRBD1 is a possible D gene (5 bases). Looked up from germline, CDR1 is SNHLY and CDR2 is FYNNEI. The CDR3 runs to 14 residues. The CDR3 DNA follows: TGTGCCAGCAGTGGGGGCCCGAGCACGGATACGCAGTATTTT. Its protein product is CASSGGPSTDTQYF.

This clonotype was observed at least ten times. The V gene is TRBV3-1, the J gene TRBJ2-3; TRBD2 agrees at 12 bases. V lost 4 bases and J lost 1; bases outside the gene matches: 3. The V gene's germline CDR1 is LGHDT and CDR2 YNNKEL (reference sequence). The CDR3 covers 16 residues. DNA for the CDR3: TGTGCCAGCAGCCTCAGACTAGCGGGGGGCACAGATACGCAGTATTTT. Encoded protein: CASSLRLAGGTDTQYF.

Here the CDR3 reads CSARSRQGQETQYF. CDR3 in DNA: TGCAGTGCTAGGAGCCGACAGGGGCAAGAGACCCAGTACTTC. The rearrangement joins TRBV20-1 to TRBJ2-5; 8 positions agree with TRBD1. V was clipped by 3 bases and J by 2 bases; unmatched bases: 5. The CDR3 has 14 residues. Per the germline V gene, CDR1 is DFQATT and CDR2 is SNEGSKA (reference sequence).

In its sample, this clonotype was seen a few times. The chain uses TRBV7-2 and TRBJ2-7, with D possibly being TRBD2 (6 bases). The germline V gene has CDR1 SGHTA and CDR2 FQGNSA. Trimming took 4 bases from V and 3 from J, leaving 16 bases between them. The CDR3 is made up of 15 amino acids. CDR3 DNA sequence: TGTGCCAGCAGCTCCGGTGGGGCGGGGCACTACGAGCAGTACTTC. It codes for CASSSGGAGHYEQYF. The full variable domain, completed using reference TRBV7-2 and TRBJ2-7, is GAGVSQSPSNKVTEKGKDVELRCDPISGHTALYWYRQSLGQGLEFLIYFQGNSAPDKSGLPSDRFSAERTGGSVSTLTIQRTQQEDSAVYLCASSSGGAGHYEQYFGPGTRLTVT.

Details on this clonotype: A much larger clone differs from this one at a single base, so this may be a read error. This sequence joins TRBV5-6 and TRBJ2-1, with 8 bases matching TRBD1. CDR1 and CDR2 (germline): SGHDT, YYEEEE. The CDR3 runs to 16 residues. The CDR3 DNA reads TGTGCCAGCAGCGGTGGACAGGGTGGCTCCTACAATGAGCGGTTCTTC. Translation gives CASSGGQGGSYNERFF.

In nucleotides, the CDR3 is TGTGCTAGAGGTGCGGACAGCCCCACCGGGGAGCTGTTTTTT. Amino acid sequence: CARGADSPTGELFF. The rearrangement joins TRBV12-5 to TRBJ2-2, with a tentative D call TRBD1 (6 bases). The CDR3 spans 14 residues. V was shortened by 9 bases and J by 4 bases, with 15 bases between the two germline ends. The germline V gene has CDR1 LGHNT and CDR2 FRNRAP. Supplemented by reference TRBV12-5 and TRBJ2-2, the full variable domain reads DARVTQTPRHKVTEMGQEVTMRCQPILGHNTVFWYRQTMMQGLELLAYFRNRAPLDDSGMPKDRFSAEMPDATLATLKIQPSEPRDSAVYFCARGADSPTGELFFGEGSRLTVL.

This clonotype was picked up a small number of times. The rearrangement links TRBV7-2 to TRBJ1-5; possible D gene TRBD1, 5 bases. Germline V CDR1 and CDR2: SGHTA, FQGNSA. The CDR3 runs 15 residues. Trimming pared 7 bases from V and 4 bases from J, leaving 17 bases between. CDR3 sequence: CASTPEWGGNQPQHF. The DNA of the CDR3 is TGTGCCAGCACCCCCGAGTGGGGCGGAAATCAGCCCCAGCATTTT. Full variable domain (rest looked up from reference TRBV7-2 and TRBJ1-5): GAGVSQSPSNKVTEKGKDVELRCDPISGHTALYWYRQSLGQGLEFLIYFQGNSAPDKSGLPSDRFSAERTGGSVSTLTIQRTQQEDSAVYLCASTPEWGGNQPQHFGDGTRLSIL.

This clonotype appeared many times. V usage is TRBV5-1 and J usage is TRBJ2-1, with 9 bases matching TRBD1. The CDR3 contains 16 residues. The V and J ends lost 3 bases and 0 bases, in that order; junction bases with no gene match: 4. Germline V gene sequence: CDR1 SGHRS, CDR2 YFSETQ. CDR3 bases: TGCGCCAGCAGCTCCACGACAGGGGGCTCCTACAATGAGCAGTTCTTC. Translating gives CASSSTTGGSYNEQFF.

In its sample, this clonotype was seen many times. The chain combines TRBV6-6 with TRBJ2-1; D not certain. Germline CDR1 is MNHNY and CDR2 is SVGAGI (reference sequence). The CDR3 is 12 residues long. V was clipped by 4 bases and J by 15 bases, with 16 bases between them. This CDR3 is CASSSDRLLRFF. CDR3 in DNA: TGTGCCAGCAGTTCGGACCGCCTACTACGGTTCTTC.

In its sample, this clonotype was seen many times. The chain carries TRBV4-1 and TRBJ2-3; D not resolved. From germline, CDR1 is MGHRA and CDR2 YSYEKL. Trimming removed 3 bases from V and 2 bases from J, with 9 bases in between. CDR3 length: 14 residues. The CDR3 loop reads CASSQTSLTDTQYF. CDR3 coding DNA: TGCGCCAGCAGCCAGACTTCTCTCACAGATACGCAGTATTTT.

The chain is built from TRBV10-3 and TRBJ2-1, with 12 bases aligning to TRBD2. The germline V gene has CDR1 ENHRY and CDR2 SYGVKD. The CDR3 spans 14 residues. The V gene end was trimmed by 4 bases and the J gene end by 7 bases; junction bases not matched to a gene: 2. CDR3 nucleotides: TGTGCCATCAGTGGGACTAGCGGGACTAATGAGCAGTTCTTC. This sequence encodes CAISGTSGTNEQFF.

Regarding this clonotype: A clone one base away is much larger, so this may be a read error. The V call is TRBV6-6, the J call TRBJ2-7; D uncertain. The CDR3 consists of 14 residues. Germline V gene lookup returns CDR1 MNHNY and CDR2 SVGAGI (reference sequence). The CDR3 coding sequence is TGTGCCAGCAGTTATGACCCAAGAGCCTACGAGCAGCACTTC. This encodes CASSYDPRAYEQHF.

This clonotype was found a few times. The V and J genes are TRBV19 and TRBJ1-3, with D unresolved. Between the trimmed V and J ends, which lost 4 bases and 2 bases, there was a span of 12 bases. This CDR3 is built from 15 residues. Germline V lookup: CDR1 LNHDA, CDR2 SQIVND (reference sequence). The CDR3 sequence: CASSTPTTTGNTIYF. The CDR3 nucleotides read TGTGCCAGTAGTACCCCAACAACGACTGGAAACACCATATATTTT.

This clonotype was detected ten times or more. CDR3 nucleotides: TGTGCCTGGACGCTAGCGGGAGGAACGCGTGAGCAGTTCTTC. Its translation is CAWTLAGGTREQFF. The rearrangement links TRBV30 to TRBJ2-1, with 11 bases fitting TRBD2. The trim removed 4 bases at V and 9 bases at J, leaving 8 bases unmatched. Germline CDR1 is GTSNPN and CDR2 is SVGIG (reference sequence). The CDR3 runs to 14 residues.

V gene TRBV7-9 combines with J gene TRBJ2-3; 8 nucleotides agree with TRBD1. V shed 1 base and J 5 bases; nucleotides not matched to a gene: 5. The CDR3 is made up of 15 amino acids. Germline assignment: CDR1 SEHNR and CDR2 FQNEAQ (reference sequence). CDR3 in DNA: TGTGCCAGCAGCTTAGAAGGACAGGGAGAAGATACGCAGTATTTT. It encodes CASSLEGQGEDTQYF.

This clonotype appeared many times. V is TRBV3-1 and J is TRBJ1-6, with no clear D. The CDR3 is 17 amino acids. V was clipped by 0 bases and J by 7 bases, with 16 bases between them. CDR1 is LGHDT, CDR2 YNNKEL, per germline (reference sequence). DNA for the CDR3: TGTGCCAGCAGCCAAGATCTGGAGGGAGGGCGCAATTCACCCCTCCACTTT. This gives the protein CASSQDLEGGRNSPLHF.

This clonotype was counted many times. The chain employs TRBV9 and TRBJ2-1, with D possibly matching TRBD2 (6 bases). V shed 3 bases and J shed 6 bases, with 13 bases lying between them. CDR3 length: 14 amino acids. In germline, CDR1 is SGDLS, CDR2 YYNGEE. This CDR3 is CASSAYLLANEQFF. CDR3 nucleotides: TGTGCCAGCAGCGCGTACCTACTAGCCAATGAGCAGTTCTTC. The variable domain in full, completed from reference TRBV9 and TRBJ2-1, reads DSGVTQTPKHLITATGQRVTLRCSPRSGDLSVYWYQQSLDQGLQFLIQYYNGEERAKGNILERFSAQQFPDLHSELNLSSLELGDSALYFCASSAYLLANEQFFGPGTRLTVL.

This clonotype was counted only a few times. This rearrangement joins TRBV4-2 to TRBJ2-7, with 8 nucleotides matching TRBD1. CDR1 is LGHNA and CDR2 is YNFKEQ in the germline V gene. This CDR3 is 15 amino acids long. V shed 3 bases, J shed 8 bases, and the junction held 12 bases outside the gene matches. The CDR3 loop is CASSQEGQVYEQQYF. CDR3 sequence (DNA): TGTGCCAGCAGCCAGGAGGGACAGGTTTATGAGCAGCAGTACTTC.